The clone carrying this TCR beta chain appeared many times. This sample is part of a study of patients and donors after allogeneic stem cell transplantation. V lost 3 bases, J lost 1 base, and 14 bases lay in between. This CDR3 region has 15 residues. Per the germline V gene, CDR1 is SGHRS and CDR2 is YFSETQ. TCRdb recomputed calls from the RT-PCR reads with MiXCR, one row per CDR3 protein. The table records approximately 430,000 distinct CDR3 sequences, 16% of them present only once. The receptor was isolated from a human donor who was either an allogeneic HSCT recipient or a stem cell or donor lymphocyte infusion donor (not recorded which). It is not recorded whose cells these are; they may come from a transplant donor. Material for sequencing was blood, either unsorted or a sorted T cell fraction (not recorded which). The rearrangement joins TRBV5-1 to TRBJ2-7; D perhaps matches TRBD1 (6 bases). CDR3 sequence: CASSWDTLSSYEQYF. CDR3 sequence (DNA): TGCGCCAGCAGCTGGGACACCTTATCATCCTACGAGCAGTACTTC.